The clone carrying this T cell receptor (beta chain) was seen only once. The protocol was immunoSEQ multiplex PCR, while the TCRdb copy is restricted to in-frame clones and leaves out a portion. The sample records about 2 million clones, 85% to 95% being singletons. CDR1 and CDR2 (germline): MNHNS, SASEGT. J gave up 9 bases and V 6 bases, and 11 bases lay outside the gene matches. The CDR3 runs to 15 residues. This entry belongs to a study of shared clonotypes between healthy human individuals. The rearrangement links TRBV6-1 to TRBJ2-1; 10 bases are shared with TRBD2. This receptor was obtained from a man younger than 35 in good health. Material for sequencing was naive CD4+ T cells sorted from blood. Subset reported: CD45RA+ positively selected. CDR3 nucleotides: TGTGCCAGCAGGCGCGTTTCTAGCGGGAGAAGTGAGCAGTTCTTC. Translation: CASRRVSSGRSEQFF.